This T cell receptor beta chain was sequenced for a study of cytomegalovirus exposure and HLA in healthy donors. The study's findings and limits: Usually a TCR sequence was rare, but some public TCRs were found in many donors.

The table came from immunoSEQ multiplex PCR; TCRdb's copy has only in-frame clones and leaves some out. Of tens of thousands of clones listed, 80% to 85% were seen once; the top ten hold 9% to 13%. As concerns this clone: The target antigen is unknown.

The CDR3 is 15 residues long. V lost 3 bases to trimming and J lost 1 base, with 10 bases between them. CDR1 MNHEY and CDR2 SMNVEV come from the germline V gene (reference sequence). The V and J genes are TRBV27 and TRBJ1-5; D possibly corresponds to TRBD1 (5 bases). The TCR was taken from a woman between 18 and 30 years old in good health and CMV-seropositive. Input material: PBMCs. CDR3: CASSFKGVSNQPQHF. The DNA of the CDR3 is TGTGCCAGCAGTTTCAAAGGGGTGAGCAATCAGCCCCAGCATTTT.